Listed below are T cell receptor beta chains from one sample, sequenced in a study of metastatic and nonmetastatic thyroid tumors. TCRdb called clones again from the PCR reads with MiXCR. The table records fewer than 15,000 clones, more than 20% of them present only once. Sequences were obtained from tumor tissue. The receptors here all came from a female donor with papillary thyroid cancer or a benign thyroid nodule (not recorded which). Some clones in this sample may be carry-over from other donors' samples. The CDR3 runs from the conserved cysteine through the conserved F or W. The D gene is left open where the match is weak. Where a row states a size, it is once, few, many or the class of an expanded clone; other rows omit it.

abundance,d_gene,v_gene,j_gene,CDR3aa,CDR3nt
few,-,TRBV6-6,TRBJ1-5,CASSYYMGHHQPQHF,TGTGCCAGCAGTTACTACATGGGTCATCATCAGCCCCAGCATTTT
few,TRBD1,TRBV30,TRBJ2-3,CAWSAGGGEDTQYF,TGTGCCTGGAGTGCAGGGGGCGGCGAAGATACGCAGTATTTT
medium-sized,TRBD2,TRBV10-2,TRBJ2-7,CASRPSGSYEQYF,TGCGCCAGCAGGCCTAGCGGGAGCTACGAGCAGTACTTC
few,-,TRBV10-1,TRBJ2-7,CASSDRGAYGQYF,TGCGCCAGCAGTGACAGGGGAGCCTACGGGCAGTACTTC
-,-,TRBV19,TRBJ1-2,CASSTAEYYGYTF,TGCGCGAGTTCGACAGCAGAGTACTATGGCTACACCTTC
many,-,TRBV7-9,TRBJ1-3,CASSRRGSGNTIYF,TGTGCCAGCAGCCGTCGGGGATCAGGAAACACCATATATTTT
-,TRBD2,TRBV7-3,TRBJ2-2,CASSLTSGSGGELFF,TGTGCCAGCAGCTTAACTAGCGGGAGCGGCGGGGAGCTGTTTTTT
-,TRBD2,TRBV11-2,TRBJ2-7,CASSLEGLATEQYF,TGTGCCAGCAGCTTGGAGGGACTAGCGACCGAGCAGTACTTC
medium-sized,-,TRBV20-1,TRBJ1-2,CSATSGYPIYGYTF,TGCAGTGCTACCTCAGGGTACCCAATCTATGGCTACACCTTC
many,-,TRBV4-1,TRBJ2-3,CASSPRGDTQYF,TGCGCCAGCAGCCCCAGGGGCGATACGCAGTATTTT
medium-sized,-,TRBV6-1,TRBJ1-2,CASRGTPTIPGYTF,TGTGCCAGCAGGGGGACCCCGACAATTCCTGGCTACACCTTC
-,TRBD1,TRBV28,TRBJ2-5,CASSFGQGDLETQYF,TGTGCCAGCAGTTTTGGACAGGGGGATCTAGAGACCCAGTACTTC
many,TRBD2,TRBV20-1,TRBJ2-3,CSARDPGLAGPQGTQYF,TGCAGTGCTAGGGACCCCGGACTAGCGGGACCCCAAGGTACGCAGTATTTT
many,-,TRBV27,TRBJ2-1,CASSYKGRRSYNEQFF,TGTGCCAGCAGTTACAAAGGGAGGAGGTCCTACAATGAGCAGTTCTTC
many,TRBD1,TRBV11-3,TRBJ1-2,CASSLIGTGGMSAVGYTF,TGTGCCAGCAGCTTAATAGGGACAGGGGGCATGAGTGCAGTCGGCTACACCTTC
-,-,TRBV18,TRBJ1-1,CADCGGTNTEAFF,TGTGCCGACTGTGGGGGGACGAACACTGAAGCTTTCTTT
few,-,TRBV11-2,TRBJ2-5,CASSPLPMIRGGTQYF,TGTGCCAGCAGCCCCCTCCCAATGATTCGTGGGGGGACCCAGTACTTC
many,TRBD2,TRBV13,TRBJ2-1,CASSEGTSGSTKQFF,TGTGCCAGCAGCGAAGGGACTAGCGGGAGTACGAAGCAGTTCTTC
large,TRBD1,TRBV6-1,TRBJ2-6,CASSPSTGVGANVLTF,TGTGCCAGCAGCCCCTCGACAGGGGTCGGGGCCAACGTCCTGACTTTC
-,-,TRBV7-6,TRBJ2-2,CASNQGTGGSTGELFF,TGTGCCAGCAATCAAGGCACGGGGGGCAGCACCGGGGAGCTGTTTTTT
few,-,TRBV2,TRBJ2-7,CASSGQYEQYF,TGTGCCAGCAGTGGTCAATACGAGCAGTACTTC
few,-,TRBV28,TRBJ1-1,CASSSRFTQNTEAFF,TGTGCCAGCAGCTCAAGATTTACACAGAACACTGAAGCTTTCTTT
-,-,TRBV6-5,TRBJ2-7,CASSYLGQIEQYF,TGTGCCAGCAGTTACCTCGGACAGATCGAGCAGTACTTC
many,-,TRBV7-2,TRBJ2-5,CASSLGAAFYQETQYF,TGTGCCAGCAGCTTGGGTGCAGCCTTTTACCAAGAGACCCAGTACTTC
-,TRBD2,TRBV5-1,TRBJ2-3,CASKGRVQDTQYF,TGCGCCAGCAAGGGGAGGGTGCAAGATACACAGTATTTT
many,TRBD2,TRBV6-5,TRBJ2-3,CASSYRGTSSDTQYF,TGTGCCAGCAGTTACAGGGGGACTAGTTCGGATACGCAGTATTTT
many,TRBD1,TRBV5-1,TRBJ2-2,CASSWTGQGARGELFF,TGCGCCAGCAGCTGGACCGGACAGGGGGCTAGGGGGGAGCTGTTTTTT
few,TRBD2,TRBV20-1,TRBJ2-5,CSADTITSGGDQETQYF,TGCAGTGCCGACACCATTACTAGCGGGGGCGATCAAGAGACCCAGTACTTC
-,-,TRBV7-3,TRBJ2-1,CASSITSGEKFF,TGTGCCAGCAGCATTACTAGTGGTGAGAAGTTCTTC
many,-,TRBV5-1,TRBJ2-3,CASSSGWGASTDTQYF,TGCGCCAGCAGTTCTGGATGGGGGGCGAGCACAGATACGCAGTATTTT
many,-,TRBV6-5,TRBJ1-4,CASSYSFRSPNEKLFF,TGTGCCAGCAGTTACTCATTCCGTTCTCCTAATGAAAAACTGTTTTTT
-,-,TRBV18,TRBJ1-5,CASSPNKINQPQHF,TGTGCCAGCTCACCGAACAAAATCAATCAGCCCCAGCATTTT
medium-sized,-,TRBV3-1,TRBJ1-6,CASSQGVTNSPLHF,TGTGCCAGCAGCCAGGGGGTAACGAATTCACCCCTCCACTTT
few,-,TRBV7-2,TRBJ2-1,CASSPYLDSNEQFF,TGTGCCAGCAGCCCCTATCTGGATTCCAATGAGCAGTTCTTC
many,TRBD2,TRBV5-1,TRBJ2-1,CASSSISGSVAYNEQFF,TGCGCCAGCAGCAGTATTAGCGGGAGCGTCGCCTACAATGAGCAGTTCTTC
-,-,TRBV30,TRBJ1-1,CAWSRGTAEAFF,TGTGCCTGGAGTCGCGGGACGGCTGAAGCTTTCTTT
many,TRBD1,TRBV5-1,TRBJ1-2,CASSPYSDRAAGYTF,TGCGCCAGCAGCCCTTACTCGGACAGGGCGGCTGGCTACACCTTC
-,-,TRBV20-1,TRBJ1-2,CSAREYRESNYGYTF,TGCAGTGCTAGAGAGTACAGGGAGTCTAACTATGGCTACACCTTC
once,TRBD2,TRBV7-6,TRBJ2-7,CASSKLSGGAYEQYF,TGTGCCAGCAGCAAGTTAAGCGGGGGGGCCTACGAGCAGTACTTC
many,TRBD1,TRBV2,TRBJ1-5,CASRATGGPGQPQHF,TGTGCCAGCAGGGCTACAGGGGGCCCGGGTCAGCCCCAGCACTTT
medium-sized,-,TRBV28,TRBJ2-7,CASSLRTTFIYEQYF,TGTGCCAGCAGTCTCCGGACTACCTTCATCTACGAGCAGTACTTC
medium-sized,TRBD1,TRBV7-3,TRBJ2-7,CASSSGQGGEQYF,TGTGCCAGCAGCTCCGGACAGGGCGGGGAGCAGTACTTC
-,-,TRBV28,TRBJ2-7,CASSLSQGWSYEQYF,TGTGCCAGCAGTTTATCTCAGGGATGGAGCTACGAGCAGTACTTC
few,TRBD2,TRBV6-1,TRBJ2-3,CASAPVGGSRTDTQYF,TGTGCCAGCGCCCCCGTGGGCGGGAGTAGAACAGATACGCAGTATTTT
many,-,TRBV4-1,TRBJ2-1,CASSPLKAGYNEQFF,TGCGCCAGCAGCCCTTTAAAAGCTGGCTACAATGAGCAGTTCTTC
medium-sized,-,TRBV6-1,TRBJ1-2,CASSRGANYGYTF,TGTGCCAGCAGCCGGGGGGCGAACTATGGCTACACCTTC